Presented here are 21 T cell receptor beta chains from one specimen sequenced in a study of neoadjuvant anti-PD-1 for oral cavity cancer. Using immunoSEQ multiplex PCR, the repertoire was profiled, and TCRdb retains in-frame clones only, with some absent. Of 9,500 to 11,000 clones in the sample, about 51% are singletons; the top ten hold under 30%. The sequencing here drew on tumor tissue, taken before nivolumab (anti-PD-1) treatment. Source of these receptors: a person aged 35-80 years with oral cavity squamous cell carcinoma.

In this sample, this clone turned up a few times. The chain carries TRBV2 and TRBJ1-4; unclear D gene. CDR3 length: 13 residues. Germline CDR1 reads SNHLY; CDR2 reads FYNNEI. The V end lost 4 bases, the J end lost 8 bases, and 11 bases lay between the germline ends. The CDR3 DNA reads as TGTGCCAGCAGTGGGACGTTGGGCGAAAAACTGTTTTTT. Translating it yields CASSGTLGEKLFF.

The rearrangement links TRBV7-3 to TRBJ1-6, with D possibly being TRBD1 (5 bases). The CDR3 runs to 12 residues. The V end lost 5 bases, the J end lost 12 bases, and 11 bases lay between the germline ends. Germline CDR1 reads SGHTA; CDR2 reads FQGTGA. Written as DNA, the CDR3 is TGTGCCAGCAGCCCGGGGGTTCGACCCCTCCACTTT. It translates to CASSPGVRPLHF.

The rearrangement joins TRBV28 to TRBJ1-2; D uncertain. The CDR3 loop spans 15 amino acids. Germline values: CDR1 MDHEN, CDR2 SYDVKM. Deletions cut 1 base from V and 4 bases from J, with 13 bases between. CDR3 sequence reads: CASSLLTPRGYGYTF. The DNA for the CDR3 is TGTGCCAGCAGTTTATTAACACCGCGGGGCTATGGCTACACCTTC.

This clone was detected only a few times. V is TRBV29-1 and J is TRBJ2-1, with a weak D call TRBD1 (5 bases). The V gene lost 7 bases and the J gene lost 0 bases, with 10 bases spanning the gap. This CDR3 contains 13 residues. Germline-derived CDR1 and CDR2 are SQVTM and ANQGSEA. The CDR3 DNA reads TGCAGCGGATGGACAAGCTCCTACAATGAGCAGTTCTTC. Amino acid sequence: CSGWTSSYNEQFF.

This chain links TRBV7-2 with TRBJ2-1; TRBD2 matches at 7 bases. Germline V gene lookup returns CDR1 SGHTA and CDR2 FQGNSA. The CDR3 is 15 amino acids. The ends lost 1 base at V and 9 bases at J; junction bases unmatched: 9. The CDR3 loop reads CASSLGASGGLEQFF. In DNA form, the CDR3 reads TGTGCCAGCAGCTTAGGGGCCTCGGGAGGTCTTGAGCAGTTCTTC.

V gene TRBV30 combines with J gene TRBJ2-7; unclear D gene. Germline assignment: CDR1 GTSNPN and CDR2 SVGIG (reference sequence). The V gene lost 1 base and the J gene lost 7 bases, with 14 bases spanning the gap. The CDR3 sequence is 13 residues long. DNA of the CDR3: TGTGCCTGGAGTGCAGCCATGCAGGAGGAGCAGTACTTC. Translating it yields CAWSAAMQEEQYF.

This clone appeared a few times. CDR3 region: CASSLARVNTEAFF. Here the CDR3 DNA reads TGCGCCAGCAGCTTGGCACGGGTGAACACTGAAGCTTTCTTT. The chain is built from TRBV5-1 and TRBJ1-1; D gene ambiguous. Trimming took off 0 bases at V and 0 bases at J, with 6 bases between the two ends. Germline CDR1 and CDR2: SGHRS and YFSETQ. The CDR3 loop spans 14 amino acids.

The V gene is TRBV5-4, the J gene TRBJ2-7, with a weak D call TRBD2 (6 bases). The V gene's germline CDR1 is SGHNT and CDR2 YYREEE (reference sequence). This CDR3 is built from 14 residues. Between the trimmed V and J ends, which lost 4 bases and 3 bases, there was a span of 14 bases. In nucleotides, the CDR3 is TGTGCCAGCAGCCCTGGGGGGTTCGACTACGAGCAGTACTTC. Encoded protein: CASSPGGFDYEQYF.

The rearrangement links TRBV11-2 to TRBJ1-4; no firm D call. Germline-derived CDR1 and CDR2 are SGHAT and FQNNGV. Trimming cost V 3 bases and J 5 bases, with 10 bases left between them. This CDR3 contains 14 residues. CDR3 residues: CASSFGQQNEKLFF. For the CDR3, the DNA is TGTGCCAGCAGCTTTGGGCAGCAGAATGAAAAACTGTTTTTT. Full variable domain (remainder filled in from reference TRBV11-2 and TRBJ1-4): EAGVAQSPRYKIIEKRQSVAFWCNPISGHATLYWYQQILGQGPKLLIQFQNNGVVDDSQLPKDRFSAERLKGVDSTLKIQPAKLEDSAVYLCASSFGQQNEKLFFGSGTQLSVL.

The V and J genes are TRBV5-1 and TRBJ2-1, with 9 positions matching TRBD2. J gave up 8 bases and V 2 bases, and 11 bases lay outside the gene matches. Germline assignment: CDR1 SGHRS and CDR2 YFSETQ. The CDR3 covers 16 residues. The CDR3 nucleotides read TGCGCCAGCAGCTTTAGCGGGGGTCTTCTTACAGATGAGCAGTTCTTC. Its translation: CASSFSGGLLTDEQFF.

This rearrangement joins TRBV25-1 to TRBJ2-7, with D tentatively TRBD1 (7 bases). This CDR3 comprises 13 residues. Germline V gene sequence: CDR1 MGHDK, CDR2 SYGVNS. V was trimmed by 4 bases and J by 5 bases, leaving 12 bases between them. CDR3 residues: CASSARGVDEQYF. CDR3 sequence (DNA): TGTGCCAGCAGTGCCAGGGGGGTGGACGAGCAGTACTTC.

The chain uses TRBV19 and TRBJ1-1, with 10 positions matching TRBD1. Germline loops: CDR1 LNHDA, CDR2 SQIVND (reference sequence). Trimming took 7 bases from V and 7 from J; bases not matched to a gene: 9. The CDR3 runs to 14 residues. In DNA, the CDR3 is TGTGCCAGTATCCAGAGACAGGGGGCCGTTGAAGCTTTCTTT. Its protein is CASIQRQGAVEAFF.

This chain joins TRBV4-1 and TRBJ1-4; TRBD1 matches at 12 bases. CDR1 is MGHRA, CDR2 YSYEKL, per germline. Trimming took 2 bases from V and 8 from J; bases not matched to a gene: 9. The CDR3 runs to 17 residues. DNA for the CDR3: TGCGCCAGCAGCCAAAGGATAGCGGGGACAGGGGGCGAAAAACTGTTTTTT. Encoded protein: CASSQRIAGTGGEKLFF.

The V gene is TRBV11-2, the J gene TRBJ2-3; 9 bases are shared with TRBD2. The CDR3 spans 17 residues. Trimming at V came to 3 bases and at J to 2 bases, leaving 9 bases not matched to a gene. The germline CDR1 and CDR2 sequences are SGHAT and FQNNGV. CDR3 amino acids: CASSFPWASGVTDTQYF. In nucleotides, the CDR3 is TGTGCCAGCAGCTTCCCCTGGGCTAGCGGGGTCACAGATACGCAGTATTTT.

The CDR3 region is CASSQDPTGNTDTQYF. Here the CDR3 DNA reads TGCGCCAGCAGCCAAGACCCCACAGGAAACACAGATACGCAGTATTTT. The chain carries TRBV4-3 and TRBJ2-3; D is possibly TRBD1 (5 bases). V lost 0 bases to trimming and J lost 2 bases, with 12 bases between them. The CDR3 runs to 16 residues. CDR1 is LGHNA and CDR2 is YSLEER in the germline V gene.

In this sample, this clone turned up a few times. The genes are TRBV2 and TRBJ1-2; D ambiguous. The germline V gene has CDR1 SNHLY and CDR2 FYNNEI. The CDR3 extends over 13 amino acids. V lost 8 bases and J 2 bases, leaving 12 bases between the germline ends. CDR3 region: CASEGSRNYGYTF. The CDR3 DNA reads TGTGCCAGCGAGGGTTCTCGCAACTATGGCTACACCTTC.

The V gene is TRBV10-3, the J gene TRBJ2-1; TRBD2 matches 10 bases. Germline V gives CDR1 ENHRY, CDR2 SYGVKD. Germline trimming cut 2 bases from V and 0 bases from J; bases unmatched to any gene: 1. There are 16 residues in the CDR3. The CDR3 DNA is TGTGCCATCAGTGAGCCTAGCGGGGGCTCCTACAATGAGCAGTTCTTC. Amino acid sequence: CAISEPSGGSYNEQFF.

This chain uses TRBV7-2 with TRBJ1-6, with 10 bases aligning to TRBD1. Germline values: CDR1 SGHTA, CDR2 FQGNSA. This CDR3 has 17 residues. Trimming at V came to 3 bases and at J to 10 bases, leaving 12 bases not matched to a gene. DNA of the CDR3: TGTGCCAGCAGCTTTGGACCCCGGGGACAGGGGCACTCACCCCTCCACTTT. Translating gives CASSFGPRGQGHSPLHF. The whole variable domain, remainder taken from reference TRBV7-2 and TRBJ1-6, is GAGVSQSPSNKVTEKGKDVELRCDPISGHTALYWYRQSLGQGLEFLIYFQGNSAPDKSGLPSDRFSAERTGGSVSTLTIQRTQQEDSAVYLCASSFGPRGQGHSPLHFGNGTRLTVT.

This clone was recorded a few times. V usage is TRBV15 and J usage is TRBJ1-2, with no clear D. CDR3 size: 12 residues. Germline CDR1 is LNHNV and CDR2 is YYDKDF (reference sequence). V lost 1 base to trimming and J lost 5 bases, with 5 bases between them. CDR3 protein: CATSRGDYGYTF. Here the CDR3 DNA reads TGTGCCACCAGCAGAGGAGATTATGGCTACACCTTC. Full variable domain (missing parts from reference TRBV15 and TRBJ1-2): DAMVIQNPRYQVTQFGKPVTLSCSQTLNHNVMYWYQQKSSQAPKLLFHYYDKDFNNEADTPDNFQSRRPNTSFCFLDIRSPGLGDTAMYLCATSRGDYGYTFGSGTRLTVV.

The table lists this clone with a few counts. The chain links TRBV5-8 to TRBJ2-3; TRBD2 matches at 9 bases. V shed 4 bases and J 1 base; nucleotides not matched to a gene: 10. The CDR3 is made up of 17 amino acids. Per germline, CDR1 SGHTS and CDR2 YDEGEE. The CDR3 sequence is CASSLPLAGVRTDTQYF. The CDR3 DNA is TGTGCCAGCAGCCTCCCCTTAGCGGGGGTTCGCACAGATACGCAGTATTTT.

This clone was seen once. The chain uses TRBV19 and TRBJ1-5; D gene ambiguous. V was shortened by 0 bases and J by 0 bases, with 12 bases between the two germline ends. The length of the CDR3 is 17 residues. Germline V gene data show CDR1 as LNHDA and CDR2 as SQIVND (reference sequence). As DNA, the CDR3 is TGTGCCAGTAGTATAGATCCCCAGCTCAATAGCAATCAGCCCCAGCATTTT. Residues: CASSIDPQLNSNQPQHF.